The 16 T cell receptor beta chains listed next were all sequenced from one sample in a study of shared clonotypes between healthy human individuals. Profiled with immunoSEQ multiplex PCR; TCRdb holds only in-frame clones, not every one. In the table there are some 2.3 million clones, 80% to 95% of which are singletons. Material for sequencing was naive CD4+ T cells from PBMCs. Noted subset: CD45RA+ positively selected. Every receptor here comes from a man younger than 35 in good health. Some clones in this sample may be carry-over from other donors' samples.

This chain connects TRBV6-6 to TRBJ1-4; the D gene is possibly TRBD1 (6 bases). The CDR3 totals 15 residues. CDR1 is MNHNY, CDR2 SVGAGI, per germline (reference sequence). Trimming took off 5 bases at V and 8 bases at J, with 18 bases between the two ends. Here the CDR3 reads CASSMMGGAIEKLFF. DNA for the CDR3: TGTGCCAGCAGTATGATGGGGGGGGCTATAGAAAAACTGTTTTTT.

This clone showed up just once. The chain joins TRBV11-2 to TRBJ1-1; 7 bases are shared with TRBD1. Germline lookup yields CDR1 SGHAT and CDR2 FQNNGV. V trimming: 5 bases; J trimming: 7 bases; junction bases outside the gene matches: 4. CDR3 length: 12 residues. The CDR3 sequence: CASSPDRVEAFF. The CDR3 DNA follows: TGTGCCAGCAGCCCCGACAGGGTTGAAGCTTTCTTT.

The chain recombines TRBV6-4 with TRBJ2-1, with D possibly matching TRBD2 (5 bases). Trimming removed 1 base from V and 11 bases from J, with 15 bases in between. Germline V gene data show CDR1 as MRHNA and CDR2 as SNTAGT. The CDR3 length is 14 residues. The CDR3 loop reads CASSDFEGAQKQFF. Here the CDR3 DNA reads TGTGCCAGCAGTGACTTTGAGGGAGCTCAGAAGCAGTTCTTC.

The chain has TRBV7-9 and TRBJ2-7, with D perhaps matching TRBD2 (5 bases). The CDR3 is 16 amino acids. V lost 6 bases, J lost 0 bases, and 18 bases lay in between. Germline CDR1 reads SEHNR; CDR2 reads FQNEAQ (reference sequence). This CDR3 reads CASSPLRGKSSYEQYF. DNA for the CDR3: TGTGCCAGCAGTCCCCTTCGGGGAAAGAGCTCCTACGAGCAGTACTTC.

The chain uses TRBV18 and TRBJ2-7; no clear D. V lost 6 bases to trimming and J lost 6 bases, with 15 bases between them. Germline V lookup: CDR1 KGHSH, CDR2 LQKENI. CDR3 length: 13 amino acids. CDR3 nucleotides: TGTGCCAGCTCTCCCTTTGAGGACGGCGAGCAGTACTTC. Protein sequence: CASSPFEDGEQYF. Complete variable domain (other parts from reference TRBV18 and TRBJ2-7): NAGVMQNPRHLVRRRGQEARLRCSPMKGHSHVYWYRQLPEEGLKFMVYLQKENIIDESGMPKERFSAEFPKEGPSILRIQQVVRGDSAAYFCASSPFEDGEQYFGPGTRLTVT.

About this clone: A junction end diverges from the germline sequence, so it may reflect a read error. This sequence joins TRBV7-2 and TRBJ2-3; TRBD2 matches 10 bases. The length of the CDR3 is 14 residues. Germline CDR1 is SGHTA and CDR2 is FQGNSA. The CDR3 loop reads CASSLALAGDTQYF. The CDR3 DNA reads TGTGCCAGTAGCTTGGCACTAGCGGGGGATACGCAGTATTTT.

The chain employs TRBV28 and TRBJ1-1; TRBD1 might be the D (6 bases). V lost 6 bases to trimming and J lost 7 bases, with 15 bases between them. Per the germline V gene, CDR1 is MDHEN and CDR2 is SYDVKM. This CDR3 region has 13 residues. CDR3 nucleotides: TGTGCCAGCAGGGGGGCAGGCCTGAGTGAAGCTTTCTTT. It encodes CASRGAGLSEAFF.

The rearrangement joins TRBV5-5 to TRBJ2-3; tentatively, D is TRBD1 (5 bases). The CDR3 has 14 amino acids. V was trimmed by 3 bases and J by 2 bases, leaving 10 bases between them. Per the germline V gene, CDR1 is SGHKS and CDR2 is YYEKEE (reference sequence). The CDR3 here is CASSYRLPTDTQYF. CDR3 nucleotides: TGTGCCAGCAGCTACAGGCTCCCCACAGATACGCAGTATTTT.

The V gene is TRBV5-1, the J gene TRBJ2-1, with D tentatively TRBD1 (6 bases). CDR1 is SGHRS and CDR2 is YFSETQ in the germline V gene. The ends were cut back, 1 base at V and 6 bases at J, with 11 bases in the middle. The CDR3 consists of 14 residues. CDR3 nucleotide sequence: TGCGCCAGCAGCTTGACCGGACAGTCCAATGAGCAGTTCTTC. As protein: CASSLTGQSNEQFF.

This rearrangement joins TRBV6-6 to TRBJ2-2, with D uncertain. Germline CDR1 reads MNHNY; CDR2 reads SVGAGI (reference sequence). V shed 10 bases and J shed 4 bases, with 16 bases lying between them. This CDR3 comprises 14 residues. The CDR3 reads CATYWASGTGELFF. The CDR3 DNA follows: TGTGCCACCTATTGGGCCAGTGGCACCGGGGAGCTGTTTTTT.

This chain uses TRBV14 with TRBJ2-7, with a tentative D call TRBD2 (6 bases). Germline V gives CDR1 SGHDN, CDR2 FVKESK. V was trimmed by 2 bases and J by 9 bases, leaving 14 bases between them. The CDR3 covers 13 residues. This chain's CDR3 is CASSQLATGVQYF. CDR3 DNA sequence: TGTGCCAGCAGCCAATTGGCGACGGGGGTGCAGTACTTC.

The chain couples TRBV27 to TRBJ2-2; 7 nucleotides align to TRBD2. This CDR3 contains 19 residues. V was pared by 4 bases and J by 1 base, with 15 bases of the junction left unmatched. Germline CDR1 reads MNHEY; CDR2 reads SMNVEV (reference sequence). CDR3 loop: CASSSWIAGGRGNTGELFF. The CDR3 DNA reads as TGTGCCAGCAGTTCCTGGATTGCTGGGGGGAGGGGGAACACCGGGGAGCTGTTTTTT.

This sequence joins TRBV9 and TRBJ2-7, with D possibly matching TRBD2 (5 bases). The CDR3 extends over 14 amino acids. CDR1 and CDR2 (germline): SGDLS, YYNGEE. V lost 1 base to trimming and J lost 2 bases, with 10 bases between them. In DNA, the CDR3 is TGTGCCAGCAGCGTATCGGGGTCAGCCTACGAGCAGTACTTC. Amino acid sequence: CASSVSGSAYEQYF. The entire variable domain, with the rest obtained from reference TRBV9 and TRBJ2-7, is as follows: DSGVTQTPKHLITATGQRVTLRCSPRSGDLSVYWYQQSLDQGLQFLIQYYNGEERAKGNILERFSAQQFPDLHSELNLSSLELGDSALYFCASSVSGSAYEQYFGPGTRLTVT.

CDR3 in DNA: TGTGCCATCAGTGAAGGTACAGGGAGTAGCAATCAGCCCCAGCATTTT. Translated: CAISEGTGSSNQPQHF. The rearrangement links TRBV10-3 to TRBJ1-5; D possibly corresponds to TRBD1 (6 bases). CDR3 length: 16 amino acids. Germline V gene lookup returns CDR1 ENHRY and CDR2 SYGVKD. V shed 3 bases and J shed 0 bases, with 12 bases lying between them.

The rearrangement links TRBV7-3 to TRBJ1-2; D gene uncertain. Germline V gene sequence: CDR1 SGHTA, CDR2 FQGTGA. V was trimmed by 5 bases and J by 5 bases, leaving 18 bases between them. The CDR3 is 15 amino acids. CDR3 protein: CASSLGPSIGYGYTF. CDR3 coding DNA: TGTGCCAGCAGCCTCGGGCCCTCCATTGGTTATGGCTACACCTTC.

The rearrangement links TRBV19 to TRBJ1-1, with D perhaps matching TRBD1 (6 bases). V was shortened by 7 bases and J by 6 bases, with 15 bases between the two germline ends. The CDR3 has 13 amino acids. Germline V lookup: CDR1 LNHDA, CDR2 SQIVND (reference sequence). The CDR3 coding sequence is TGTGCCAGTAAGGCGGGGGCGAGGGCTGAAGCTTTCTTT. It encodes CASKAGARAEAFF.